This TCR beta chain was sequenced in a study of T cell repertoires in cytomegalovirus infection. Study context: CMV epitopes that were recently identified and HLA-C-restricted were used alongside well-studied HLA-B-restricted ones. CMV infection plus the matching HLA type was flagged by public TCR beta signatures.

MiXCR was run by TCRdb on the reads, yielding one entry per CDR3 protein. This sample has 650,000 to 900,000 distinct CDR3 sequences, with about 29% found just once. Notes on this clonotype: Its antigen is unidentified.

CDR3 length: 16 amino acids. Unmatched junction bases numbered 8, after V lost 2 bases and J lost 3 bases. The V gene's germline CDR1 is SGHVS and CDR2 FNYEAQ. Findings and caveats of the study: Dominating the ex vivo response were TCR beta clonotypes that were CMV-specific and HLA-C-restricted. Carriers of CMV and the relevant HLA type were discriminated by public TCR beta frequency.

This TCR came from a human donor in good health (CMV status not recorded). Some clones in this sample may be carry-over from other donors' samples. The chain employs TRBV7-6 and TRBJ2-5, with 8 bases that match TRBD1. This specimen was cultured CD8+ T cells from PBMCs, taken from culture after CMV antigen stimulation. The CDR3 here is CASSLRTGYSKETQYF. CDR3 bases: TGTGCCAGCAGCTTACGGACAGGGTATTCGAAAGAGACCCAGTACTTC.